One sample yielded the 13 T cell receptor beta chains listed below, sequenced in a study of blood T cell repertoires in COVID-19 (dated by TCRdb to 2020 to 2022). The library was produced with the immunoSEQ multiplex PCR assay. Entries here come from immuneACCESS through TCRdb and include only in-frame sequences with V and J called. Some clones fail to appear in such tables; in the studies checked, an unresolved V gene covers under half of the shortfall, and the cause of the remainder is unknown. This sample has about 250,000 clones in its table, and about 86% of those were observed once. The ten largest clones take up over 1.1% of the sample. Sequences were obtained from peripheral blood. These receptor sequences come from a man aged 80 or over with acute or convalescent COVID-19.

The gene calls are TRBV19 and TRBJ1-4; D is possibly TRBD1 (5 bases). Deletions cut 5 bases from V and 2 bases from J, with 12 bases between. Germline lookup yields CDR1 LNHDA and CDR2 SQIVND (reference sequence). This CDR3 has 15 amino acids. The CDR3, as DNA: TGTGCCAGTAGTCCCGCGGGGGACACTAATGAAAAACTGTTTTTT. Translation gives CASSPAGDTNEKLFF.

The chain recombines TRBV4-1 with TRBJ2-1; 12 bases are shared with TRBD1. Germline lookup yields CDR1 MGHRA and CDR2 YSYEKL. This CDR3 is built from 16 residues. The trim removed 1 base at V and 10 bases at J, leaving 8 bases unmatched. The CDR3 sequence is CASSQGVGTGGEEQFF. The CDR3 nucleotides are TGCGCCAGCAGCCAAGGGGTCGGGACAGGGGGCGAAGAGCAGTTCTTC.

A remark on this clone: The same CDR3 is also encoded by other DNA sequences in this sample. This sequence joins TRBV7-9 and TRBJ2-7; weak D call: TRBD1 (5 bases). CDR1 is SEHNR and CDR2 is FQNEAQ in the germline V gene (reference sequence). The length of the CDR3 is 12 residues. V was shortened by 5 bases and J by 7 bases, with 12 bases between the two germline ends. The CDR3 loop is CASSLDRGEQYF. In nucleotides, the CDR3 is TGTGCCAGCAGCCTCGACAGAGGTGAGCAGTACTTC. The full variable domain, completed using reference TRBV7-9 and TRBJ2-7, is DTGVSQNPRHKITKRGQNVTFRCDPISEHNRLYWYRQTLGQGPEFLTYFQNEAQLEKSRLLSDRFSAERPKGSFSTLEIQRTEQGDSAMYLCASSLDRGEQYFGPGTRLTVT.

This clone appeared a single time. The J gene is TRBJ1-6, the V gene TRBV6-5; the match to TRBD1 covers 9 bases. J was trimmed by 6 bases and V by 6 bases; bases with no gene match: 6. The germline V gene encodes CDR1 MNHEY and CDR2 SVGAGI. This CDR3 is built from 15 residues. CDR3 DNA sequence: TGTGCCAGCAGGGGACAGGGTTTAGGTAATTCACCCCTCCACTTT. Its translation: CASRGQGLGNSPLHF.

The chain combines TRBV7-9 with TRBJ2-1; D may be TRBD2 (5 bases). This CDR3 has 15 amino acids. The V and J ends lost 5 bases and 5 bases respectively, with 16 bases between them. Germline CDR1 SEHNR, CDR2 FQNEAQ (reference sequence). CDR3 sequence: CASSVGRPRDNEQFF. The DNA for the CDR3 is TGTGCCAGCAGCGTGGGGAGACCGAGGGACAATGAGCAGTTCTTC.

The chain couples TRBV4-2 to TRBJ1-6, with a possible D match to TRBD1 (6 bases). The CDR3 is 18 residues long. Per germline, CDR1 LGHNA and CDR2 YNFKEQ. The ends were cut back, 2 bases at V and 2 bases at J, with 16 bases in the middle. DNA for the CDR3: TGTGCCAGCAGCCAATCGTCGGGGGGCCCTGCCTATAATTCACCCCTCCACTTT. Its protein is CASSQSSGGPAYNSPLHF.

The chain carries TRBV4-1 and TRBJ1-2, with 8 bases matching TRBD1. Germline trimming cut 4 bases from V and 3 bases from J; bases unmatched to any gene: 4. Germline assignment: CDR1 MGHRA and CDR2 YSYEKL. This CDR3 is built from 14 residues. The CDR3 sequence is CASSPTGADYGYTF. The CDR3 DNA reads TGCGCCAGCAGCCCGACAGGGGCTGACTATGGCTACACCTTC.

This chain links TRBV11-2 with TRBJ1-1; D perhaps matches TRBD1 (5 bases). Germline-derived CDR1 and CDR2 are SGHAT and FQNNGV. The CDR3 runs 14 residues. V dropped 3 bases and J dropped 2 bases, with 10 bases sitting between them. CDR3 DNA sequence: TGTGCCAGCAGCTTTGCCCAGGGAAACACTGAAGCTTTCTTT. It codes for CASSFAQGNTEAFF.

V gene TRBV6-5 combines with J gene TRBJ2-7, with D possibly being TRBD1 (5 bases). Trimming removed 0 bases from V and 5 bases from J, with 17 bases in between. Per the germline V gene, CDR1 is MNHEY and CDR2 is SVGAGI. This CDR3 comprises 16 residues. The CDR3 reads CASSYSIQGELDEQYF. CDR3 DNA: TGTGCCAGCAGTTACTCGATCCAGGGTGAGCTAGACGAGCAGTACTTC.

This CDR3 is CASLEPTGSTDTQYF. CDR3 DNA: TGTGCCAGCCTTGAACCTACAGGGTCCACAGATACGCAGTATTTT. The rearrangement links TRBV28 to TRBJ2-3, with D possibly being TRBD1 (6 bases). V lost 8 bases and J lost 2, with 17 bases in between. The CDR3 contains 15 residues. Looked up from germline, CDR1 is MDHEN and CDR2 is SYDVKM.

As to this clone: Sequence at one end of the junction differs from germline and may be a read error. The rearrangement links TRBV7-3 to TRBJ2-1, with D unresolved. The CDR3 contains 13 residues. Per the germline V gene, CDR1 is SGHTA and CDR2 is FQGTGA. This chain's CDR3 is CASSFDSNNEQFF. CDR3 DNA: TGTGCCAGCAGCTTCGACTCCAACAATGAGCAGTTCTTC. Drawing the rest from reference TRBV7-3 and TRBJ2-1, the complete variable domain is GAGVSQTPSNKVTEKGKYVELRCDPISGHTALYWYRQSLGQGPEFLIYFQGTGAADDSGLPNDRFFAVRPEGSVSTLKIQRTERGDSAVYLCASSFDSNNEQFFGPGTRLTVL.

The chain couples TRBV5-4 to TRBJ1-2; unclear D gene. V shed 4 bases and J shed 1 base, with 8 bases lying between them. From germline, CDR1 is SGHNT and CDR2 YYREEE (reference sequence). The CDR3 contains 13 residues. CDR3 residues: CASSREGNYGYTF. The CDR3 coding sequence is TGTGCCAGCAGCCGCGAGGGTAACTATGGCTACACCTTC.

The chain is built from TRBV12-3 or TRBV12-4 and TRBJ2-7, with TRBD2 identical over 7 bases. Trimming took 5 bases from V and 7 from J; bases not matched to a gene: 5. The CDR3 has 12 residues. For the CDR3, the DNA is TGTGCCAGCAGTCGGACTAGTCAGGAGCAGTACTTC. Translating it yields CASSRTSQEQYF.